This T cell receptor (beta chain) was profiled in a study of cytomegalovirus exposure and HLA in healthy donors. Background on the study: In a later analysis, the 110 or so validation repertoires were reported to have used the same platform as the roughly 700 first-cohort repertoires. General study findings and limits: Subsequent analysis of the approximately 130 validation repertoires found a tendency for first-cohort TCR clusters to co-occur. Reports indicated that the classifier achieved high specificity and sensitivity in diagnosing cytomegalovirus status.

This CDR3 is 12 amino acids long. Germline CDR1 SQVTM, CDR2 ANQGSEA. V shed 7 bases and J 4 bases; nucleotides not matched to a gene: 3. As regards this clone: Its antigen is currently unknown.

Assay used: immunoSEQ multiplex PCR; TCRdb lists only in-frame clones, some missing. The sample shows around 99,000 clones, about nine tenths of them seen only once. This sequence joins TRBV29-1 and TRBJ2-3; TRBD1 aligns across 9 bases. The TCR originated in a woman in her late teens or twenties in good health and CMV-seronegative. Material: PBMCs. DNA of the CDR3: TGCAGCGCCGGGACAGGGCCAGATACGCAGTATTTT. Amino acid sequence: CSAGTGPDTQYF.